Given below is one TCR beta chain in context. Its antigen remains unidentified. The protocol was immunoSEQ multiplex PCR, while the TCRdb copy is restricted to in-frame clones and leaves out a portion. The data contain roughly 84,000 clones, 87% of them singletons. Losses at the gene ends were 7 bases for V and 4 bases for J; bases not matched to a gene: 8. CDR1 is MGHRA and CDR2 is YSYEKL in the germline V gene. CDR3 length equals 17 residues. This entry is derived from a study of T cell responses to AZD1222 COVID-19 vaccine. As for the study in general: Pooled in the analysis were second doses at about 4 or about 12 weeks. Findings and limits, study-wide: In the spike-specific TCR repertoire, nearly half reportedly target unmutated variant regions. Baseline seropositivity characterized only a handful of AZD1222 recipients. Regions 160-218 and 743-854 held dominance among vaccine-associated CD4 TCRs, which spanned spike.

The chain combines TRBV4-1 with TRBJ2-2, with 14 bases that match TRBD2. Sequences were derived from peripheral blood, sampled on day 0 of AZD1222 vaccination. The source of this sequence is an adult in good health. The CDR3 sequence: CASTTGLAGGFTGELFF. CDR3 in DNA: TGCGCCAGCACCACAGGACTAGCGGGAGGTTTCACCGGGGAGCTGTTTTTT.